This TCR beta chain was captured in a study of cytomegalovirus exposure and HLA in healthy donors. Trimming cost V 6 bases and J 5 bases; bases outside gene matches: 15. The CDR3 is 17 amino acids. Germline V gene lookup returns CDR1 MDHEN and CDR2 SYDVKM. 13 Jbeta primers and 60 Vbeta primers were used for the PCR. Data came from immunoSEQ multiplex PCR; TCRdb stores just in-frame clones and leaves some out. Altogether around 110,000 clones are present, 80% to 85% being singletons, with the ten largest covering about 3.9%. The TCR sequence derives from a woman aged 25 to 39 in good health and CMV-seronegative. The chain employs TRBV28 and TRBJ2-2, with TRBD1 matching 7 bases. Sequencing was performed on PBMCs. The CDR3 is CASSPLLKGALTGELFF. The CDR3 DNA is TGTGCCAGCAGCCCACTTCTTAAGGGGGCACTTACCGGGGAGCTGTTTTTT.